This TCR beta chain stems from a study of blood T cell repertoires in COVID-19. As for the study in general: T cells, B-cell-depleted T cells, or PBMCs provided the cDNA or gDNA that served as material.

Trimming cost V 0 bases and J 6 bases; bases outside gene matches: 8. CDR3 length: 16 residues. Germline lookup yields CDR1 KGHDR and CDR2 SFDVKD. Original processing methods: Amplification of reference gene primers provided the estimated nucleated cell counts. Clones were sequenced by immunoSEQ multiplex PCR, and TCRdb holds only the in-frame ones, with some missing. For V, J and clone size, that table is used; D and trimming come from the DNA. The profile covers fewer than 300,000 clones, with roughly 85% appearing a single time and approximately 5.1% taken by the ten largest. The receptor's source is a man aged 50-60 years with active or convalescent COVID-19. Material: peripheral blood. The rearrangement links TRBV24-1 to TRBJ2-3; 7 bases line up with TRBD1. The CDR3, as DNA: TGTGCCACCAGTGATTTGAGGGGGCCTTCCGGGGATACGCAGTATTTT. It translates to CATSDLRGPSGDTQYF.